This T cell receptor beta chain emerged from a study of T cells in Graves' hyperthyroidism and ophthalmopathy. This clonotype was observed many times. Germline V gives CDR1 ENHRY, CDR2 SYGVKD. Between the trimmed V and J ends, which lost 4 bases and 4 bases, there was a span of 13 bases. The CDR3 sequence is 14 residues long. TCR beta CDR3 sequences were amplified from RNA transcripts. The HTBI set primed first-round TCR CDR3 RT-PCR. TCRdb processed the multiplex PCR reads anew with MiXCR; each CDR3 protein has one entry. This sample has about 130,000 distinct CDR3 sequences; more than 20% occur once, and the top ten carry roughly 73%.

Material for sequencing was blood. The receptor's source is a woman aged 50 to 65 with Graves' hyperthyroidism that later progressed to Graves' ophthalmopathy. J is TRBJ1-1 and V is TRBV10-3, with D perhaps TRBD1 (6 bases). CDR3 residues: CAISGQDLTTEAFF. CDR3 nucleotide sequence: TGTGCCATCAGTGGACAGGACTTAACCACTGAAGCTTTCTTT.